This T cell receptor (beta chain) was documented in a study of blood T cell repertoires in COVID-19. The CDR3 runs 16 residues. V dropped 4 bases and J dropped 1 base, with 14 bases sitting between them. Germline V gene data show CDR1 as SEHNR and CDR2 as FQNEAQ (reference sequence). This clone has just a few counts. The method was immunoSEQ multiplex PCR; TCRdb's version includes in-frame clones alone and lacks a portion of them. The repertoire consists of fewer than 120,000 clones, with about 72% occurring once and the leading ten covering under 10%. The chain has TRBV7-9 and TRBJ1-5; TRBD1 might be the D (5 bases). Sample: peripheral blood. The origin of this receptor is a woman aged 55-69 years with acute or convalescent COVID-19. CDR3 loop: CASSSSGTVSNQPQHF. CDR3 bases: TGTGCCAGCAGCTCTAGCGGGACTGTGAGCAATCAGCCCCAGCATTTT.